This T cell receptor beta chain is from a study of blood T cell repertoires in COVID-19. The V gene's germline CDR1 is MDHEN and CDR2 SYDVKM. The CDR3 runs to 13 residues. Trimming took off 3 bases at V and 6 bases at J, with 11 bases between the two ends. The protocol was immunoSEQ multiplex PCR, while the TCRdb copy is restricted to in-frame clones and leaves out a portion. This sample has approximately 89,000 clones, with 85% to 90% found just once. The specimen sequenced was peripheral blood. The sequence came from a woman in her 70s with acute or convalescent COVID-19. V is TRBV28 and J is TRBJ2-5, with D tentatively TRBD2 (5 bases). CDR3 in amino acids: CASSFRGVKTQYF. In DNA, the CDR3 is TGTGCCAGCAGTTTTCGGGGTGTAAAGACCCAGTACTTC.